This TCR beta chain was sequenced for a study of blood T cell repertoires in COVID-19. Seattle patients were enrolled during active infection and followed longitudinally. Authors' processing steps: Amplification of reference gene primers provided the estimated nucleated cell counts. TCRdb's table, derived via immunoSEQ multiplex PCR, lists solely in-frame clones and lacks some. V and J calls and clone size follow that table, whereas D and trimming were derived from the DNA. The sample records hundreds of thousands of clones, 87% being singletons. The germline V gene encodes CDR1 SNHLY and CDR2 FYNNEI. This CDR3 spans 15 amino acids. V gave up 6 bases and J gave up 8 bases, with 22 bases separating them.

The V and J genes are TRBV2 and TRBJ1-2; D gene unclear. The sequenced sample consisted of peripheral blood. The receptor's source is a woman in her forties or fifties with COVID-19, enrolled during active disease. The CDR3: CASSQTQPEVGGYTF. The CDR3 DNA is TGTGCCAGCAGCCAAACCCAACCGGAGGTGGGGGGCTACACCTTC.